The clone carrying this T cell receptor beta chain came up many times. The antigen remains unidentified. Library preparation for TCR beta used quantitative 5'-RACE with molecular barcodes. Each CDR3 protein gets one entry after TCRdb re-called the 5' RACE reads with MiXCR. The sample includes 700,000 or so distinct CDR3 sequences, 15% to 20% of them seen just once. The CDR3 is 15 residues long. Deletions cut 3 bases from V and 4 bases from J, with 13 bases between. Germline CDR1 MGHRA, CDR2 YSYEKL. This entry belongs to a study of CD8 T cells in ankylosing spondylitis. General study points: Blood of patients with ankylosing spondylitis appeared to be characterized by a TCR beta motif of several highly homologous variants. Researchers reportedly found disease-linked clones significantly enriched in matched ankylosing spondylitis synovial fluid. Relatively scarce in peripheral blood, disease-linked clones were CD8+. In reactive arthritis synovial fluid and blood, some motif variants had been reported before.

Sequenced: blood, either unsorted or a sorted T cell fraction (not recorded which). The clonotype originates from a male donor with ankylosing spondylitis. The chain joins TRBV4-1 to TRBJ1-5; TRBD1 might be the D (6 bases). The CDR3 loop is CASSQEGTGNQPQHF. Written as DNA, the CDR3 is TGCGCCAGCAGCCAGGAGGGTACAGGGAATCAGCCCCAGCATTTT.